The 20 T cell receptor beta chains listed next were all sequenced from one sample in a study (dated by TCRdb to the mid-2010s). The library was generated by 5' RACE. TCRdb names Illumina MiSeq as the instrument used. TCRdb redid the processing of the public reads, applying fastp at Q25 and MiXCR, and retained in-frame beta chains. Each record represents a unique CDR3 protein, reported with the most common genes and DNA among its rows. A total of tens of thousands of distinct CDR3 sequences appear in this sample, 28% of them only once. Jointly, the top ten make up about 2.2% of the sample. Material for sequencing was naive CD4+ T cells sorted from blood. The sample's cell subset or site, from its label and the paper: naive CD4+ T cells, CD4+CD45RA+CD25-. The origin of the receptors is a female donor with breast cancer.

This clonotype occurred a few times. The J gene is TRBJ1-3, the V gene TRBV9; D might be TRBD1 (6 bases). The germline V and J ends were trimmed by 3 bases and 4 bases, with 11 bases remaining between them. In germline, CDR1 is SGDLS, CDR2 YYNGEE. This CDR3 is 14 amino acids long. CDR3 sequence reads: CASSDKGEGNTIYF. The DNA for the CDR3 is TGTGCCAGCAGCGACAAGGGGGAAGGAAACACCATATATTTT.

The chain links TRBV20-1 to TRBJ2-1; 13 bases agree with TRBD2. V shed 5 bases and J 0 bases; nucleotides not matched to a gene: 7. The CDR3 loop spans 17 amino acids. Germline V CDR1 and CDR2: DFQATT, SNEGSKA (reference sequence). This chain's CDR3 is CSARTSGRAYSYNEQFF. CDR3 bases: TGCAGTGCTCGAACTAGCGGGAGGGCCTACTCCTACAATGAGCAGTTCTTC.

A note on this clonotype: A much larger clone lies a single base off, so this may be a read error. The chain is built from TRBV7-9 and TRBJ2-5; TRBD2 matches at 11 bases. Germline V CDR1 and CDR2: SEHNR, FQNEAQ (reference sequence). This CDR3 comprises 18 residues. The J segment lost 1 base and the V segment lost 5 bases, leaving 12 bases of the junction unmatched. Here the CDR3 DNA reads TGTGCCAGCAGCCCACCACAGCGACTAGCGGGGACCCAAGAGACCCAGTACTTC. Protein sequence: CASSPPQRLAGTQETQYF.

This rearrangement joins TRBV4-2 to TRBJ1-1, with D unclear. CDR3 size: 14 residues. CDR1 is LGHNA, CDR2 YNFKEQ, per germline. V lost 0 bases to trimming and J lost 5 bases, with 10 bases between them. Written as DNA, the CDR3 is TGTGCCAGCAGCCAAGAGGACGGAAGTACTGAAGCTTTCTTT. Amino acids: CASSQEDGSTEAFF.

This clonotype was found a few times. The chain has TRBV6-6 and TRBJ1-1; D gene unclear. Trimming took 3 bases from V and 4 from J, leaving 9 bases between them. Germline V gene lookup returns CDR1 MNHNY and CDR2 SVGAGI (reference sequence). This CDR3 is built from 13 residues. The CDR3 DNA reads as TGTGCCAGCAGTTATGAAAAGGGCACTGAAGCTTTCTTT. Its translation: CASSYEKGTEAFF.

The chain has TRBV2 and TRBJ2-7; the D is unclear. V was clipped by 4 bases and J by 1 base, with 8 bases between them. CDR3 length equals 13 residues. Germline V gene data show CDR1 as SNHLY and CDR2 as FYNNEI. CDR3 amino acids: CASSVGPSYEQYF. The CDR3 DNA reads as TGTGCCAGCAGTGTGGGTCCTTCCTACGAGCAGTACTTC.

This clonotype has a handful of counts. The chain joins TRBV5-1 to TRBJ2-3; 10 bases map to TRBD2. The V gene's germline CDR1 is SGHRS and CDR2 YFSETQ. The V gene end was trimmed by 6 bases and the J gene end by 4 bases; junction bases not matched to a gene: 11. The CDR3 consists of 16 residues. In DNA, the CDR3 is TGCGCCAGCACTGATGGGGGACTAGCGTGGGCAGATACGCAGTATTTT. Translation gives CASTDGGLAWADTQYF.

This clonotype came up a few times. An end of the junction differs from the germline gene, which may be a read error. The chain recombines TRBV4-3 with TRBJ2-3; 8 nucleotides align to TRBD1. CDR3 length: 14 residues. Germline V lookup: CDR1 LGHNA, CDR2 YSLEER. CDR3 nucleotide sequence: TGCGCCAGCAGGGAGGGGACAGGCACAAATACGCAGTATTTT. Its translation is CASREGTGTNTQYF.

The V gene is TRBV10-3, the J gene TRBJ2-3, with D possibly matching TRBD1 (6 bases). Germline CDR1 and CDR2: ENHRY and SYGVKD. V lost 8 bases, J lost 4 bases, and 19 bases lay in between. The CDR3 consists of 15 residues. DNA of the CDR3: TGTGCCATCGGATACAGGGATTCCGGCGCAGATACGCAGTATTTT. It specifies CAIGYRDSGADTQYF.

This clonotype has more than one count but fewer than ten. This chain joins TRBV6-2 or TRBV6-3 and TRBJ1-5, with TRBD1 matching over 8 bases. CDR3 size: 12 residues. The V segment lost 7 bases and the J segment 5 bases; nucleotides outside the gene matches: 1. Germline values: CDR1 MNHEY, CDR2 SVGEGT. The CDR3 coding sequence is TGTGCCAGCAAGACAGGGGATCAGCCCCAGCATTTT. Translated, it gives CASKTGDQPQHF.

The chain joins TRBV30 to TRBJ1-2, with unresolved D. CDR3 length equals 16 residues. The germline V gene encodes CDR1 GTSNPN and CDR2 SVGIG (reference sequence). The germline V and J ends were trimmed by 2 bases and 1 base, with 17 bases remaining between them. Written as DNA, the CDR3 is TGTGCCTGGAGTAGGCGGTCAGGCGTTTTTAACTATGGCTACACCTTC. Translating gives CAWSRRSGVFNYGYTF.

V and J are TRBV29-1 and TRBJ1-2; 7 bases map to TRBD1. Trimming removed 8 bases from V and 6 bases from J; junction bases left unmatched: 6. From germline, CDR1 is SQVTM and CDR2 ANQGSEA. The CDR3 loop spans 11 amino acids. Written as DNA, the CDR3 is TGCAGCACCCGACAGGGAGATGGCTACACCTTC. The encoded protein is CSTRQGDGYTF.

This clonotype was found a few times. CDR3 DNA: TGCAGCGTTGAAGCCTCGGTACAGGGTGTCGGGGAGCTGTTTTTT. Protein sequence: CSVEASVQGVGELFF. This chain uses TRBV29-1 with TRBJ2-2; D is possibly TRBD1 (6 bases). Trimming pared 1 base from V and 7 bases from J, leaving 16 bases between. This CDR3 is 15 amino acids long. Germline V gives CDR1 SQVTM, CDR2 ANQGSEA.

The genes are TRBV3-1 and TRBJ2-7; 9 bases align to TRBD2. This CDR3 region has 14 residues. The germline CDR1 and CDR2 sequences are LGHDT and YNNKEL (reference sequence). V dropped 3 bases and J dropped 4; count of bases not matched to a gene: 4. The CDR3 DNA sequence: TGTGCCAGCAGCCATAGCGGGAGCGGGTACGAGCAGTACTTC. Translated: CASSHSGSGYEQYF.

V and J are TRBV4-2 and TRBJ1-1; D uncertain. CDR1 and CDR2 (germline): LGHNA, YNFKEQ. This CDR3 contains 14 residues. V was trimmed by 0 bases and J by 2 bases, leaving 7 bases between them. This CDR3 is CASSQDRGNTEAFF. The CDR3 region has the DNA TGTGCCAGCAGCCAAGATAGAGGAAACACTGAAGCTTTCTTT.

A few counts support this clonotype. V usage is TRBV7-9 and J usage is TRBJ2-3; D remains unclear. V was pared by 0 bases and J by 4 bases, with 8 bases between. Germline V gene sequence: CDR1 SEHNR, CDR2 FQNEAQ (reference sequence). This CDR3 contains 14 residues. CDR3 region: CASSLAGEADTQYF. CDR3 in DNA: TGTGCCAGCAGCTTAGCTGGAGAGGCAGATACGCAGTATTTT.

V usage is TRBV7-9 and J usage is TRBJ2-5; TRBD1 matches at 7 bases. Germline V gene sequence: CDR1 SEHNR, CDR2 FQNEAQ (reference sequence). V lost 5 bases, J lost 4 bases, and 7 bases stayed unmatched. CDR3 length equals 14 residues. This CDR3 is CASSPTGQLETQYF. Written as DNA, the CDR3 is TGTGCCAGCAGCCCAACGGGACAGTTAGAGACCCAGTACTTC. Full variable domain (missing parts from reference TRBV7-9 and TRBJ2-5): DTGVSQNPRHKITKRGQNVTFRCDPISEHNRLYWYRQTLGQGPEFLTYFQNEAQLEKSRLLSDRFSAERPKGSFSTLEIQRTEQGDSAMYLCASSPTGQLETQYFGPGTRLLVL.

V is TRBV30 and J is TRBJ2-1; 15 nucleotides agree with TRBD2. The germline V gene has CDR1 GTSNPN and CDR2 SVGIG (reference sequence). After removal of 1 base from V and 4 bases from J, the junction contained 8 bases not matched to a gene. The CDR3 is 18 amino acids. Here the CDR3 DNA reads TGTGCCTGGAGTGCACGCCAGGGACTAGCGGGAGGTTACAATGAGCAGTTCTTC. As protein: CAWSARQGLAGGYNEQFF. Full variable domain (remainder filled in from reference TRBV30 and TRBJ2-1): SQTIHQWPATLVQPVGSPLSLECTVEGTSNPNLYWYRQAAGRGLQLLFYSVGIGQISSEVPQNLSASRPQDRQFILSSKKLLLSDSGFYLCAWSARQGLAGGYNEQFFGPGTRLTVL.

This clonotype was seen just once. V and J are TRBV5-1 and TRBJ2-1; D perhaps matches TRBD2 (6 bases). This CDR3 contains 15 residues. The V and J ends lost 0 bases and 2 bases respectively, with 9 bases between them. Germline V gene data show CDR1 as SGHRS and CDR2 as YFSETQ. CDR3 residues: CASSLEGLPYNEQFF. CDR3 coding DNA: TGCGCCAGCAGCTTGGAGGGACTCCCCTACAATGAGCAGTTCTTC.

This clonotype has more than one count but fewer than ten. The junction and the germline gene differ at one end; a read error may be behind it. This chain uses TRBV6-6 with TRBJ2-1, with a weak D call TRBD1 (5 bases). CDR1 is MNHNY and CDR2 is SVGAGI in the germline V gene (reference sequence). CDR3 length: 13 residues. DNA for the CDR3: TGTACCAGCAGTTGGGGCGGATGGAATGAGCAGTTCTTC. It specifies CTSSWGGWNEQFF.